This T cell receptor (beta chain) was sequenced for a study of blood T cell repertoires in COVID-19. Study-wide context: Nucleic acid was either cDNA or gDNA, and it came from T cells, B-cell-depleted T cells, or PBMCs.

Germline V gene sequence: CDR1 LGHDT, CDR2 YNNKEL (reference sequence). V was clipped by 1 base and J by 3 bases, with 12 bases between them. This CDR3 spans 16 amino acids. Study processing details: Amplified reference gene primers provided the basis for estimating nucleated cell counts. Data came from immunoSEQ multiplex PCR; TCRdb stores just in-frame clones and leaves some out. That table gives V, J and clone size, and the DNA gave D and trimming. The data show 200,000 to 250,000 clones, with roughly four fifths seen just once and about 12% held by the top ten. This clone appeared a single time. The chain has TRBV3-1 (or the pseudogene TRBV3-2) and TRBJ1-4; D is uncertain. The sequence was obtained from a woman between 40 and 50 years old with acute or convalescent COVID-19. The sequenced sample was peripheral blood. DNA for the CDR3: TGTGCCAGCAGCCAAGGTGCGTTGAGGTCTAATGAAAAACTGTTTTTT. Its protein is CASSQGALRSNEKLFF.